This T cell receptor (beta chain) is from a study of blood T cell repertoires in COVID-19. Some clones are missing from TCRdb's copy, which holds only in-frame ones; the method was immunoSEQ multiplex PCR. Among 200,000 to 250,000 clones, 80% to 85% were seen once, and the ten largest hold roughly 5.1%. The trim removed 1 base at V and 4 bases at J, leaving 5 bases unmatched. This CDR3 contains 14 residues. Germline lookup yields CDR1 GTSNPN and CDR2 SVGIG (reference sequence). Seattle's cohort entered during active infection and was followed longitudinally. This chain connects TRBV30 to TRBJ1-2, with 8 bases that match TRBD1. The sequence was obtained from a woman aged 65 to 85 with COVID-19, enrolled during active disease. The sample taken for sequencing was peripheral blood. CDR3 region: CAWSGTGIIYGYTF. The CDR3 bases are TGTGCCTGGAGTGGGACAGGGATTATCTATGGCTACACCTTC.